There are many counts of the clone carrying this T cell receptor (beta chain). These data are taken from a study of neurological immune-mediated disorders. 5'RACE with 10-nucleotide random UMIs generated the cDNA. MiXCR, run by TCRdb on the 5' RACE reads, gives a single entry per CDR3 protein. The sample contains tens of thousands of distinct CDR3 sequences, less than 11% of which appear only once. This CDR3 has 14 amino acids. The germline gives CDR1 KGHSH, CDR2 LQKENI. Trimming pared 3 bases from V and 2 bases from J, leaving 9 bases between. The unsorted libraries were made from 2 million PBMCs kept at -80 C.

The gene calls are TRBV18 and TRBJ2-3; D unresolved. The receptor's source is a woman in her sixties with HTLV-1-associated myelopathy (HAM/TSP). Sequencing was done on a sample of PBMCs. For the CDR3, the DNA is TGTGCCAGCTCACCGACTGTAGACACAGATACGCAGTATTTT. Its translation: CASSPTVDTDTQYF.